In this sample, the clone carrying this T cell receptor (beta chain) turned up many times. Antigen specificity is unknown. Molecular-barcoded quantitative 5'-RACE produced these TCR beta libraries. TCRdb re-derived calls from the 5' RACE reads in MiXCR, one entry per CDR3 protein. The sample lists some 800,000 distinct CDR3 sequences; 10% to 15% were seen once. This CDR3 has 16 amino acids. CDR1 is SGHRS, CDR2 YFSETQ, per germline. Trimming at V came to 0 bases and at J to 10 bases, leaving 8 bases not matched to a gene. The sample comes from a study of CD8 T cells in ankylosing spondylitis. Study conclusions and caveats: Enrichment of disease-linked clones was reportedly significant in matched ankylosing spondylitis synovial fluid. Ankylosing spondylitis blood appeared to carry a characteristic TCR beta motif of several highly homologous variants. Past research had described some motif variants in reactive arthritis synovial fluid and blood. Disease-linked clones were found to be CD8+ and relatively rare in peripheral blood.

This sequence originates from a male donor with ankylosing spondylitis. The V and J genes are TRBV5-1 and TRBJ2-1, with TRBD2 matching 12 bases. The sample comprised blood, either unsorted or a sorted T cell fraction (not recorded which). CDR3 in DNA: TGCGCCAGCAGCTTGGATCTAGCGGGGGGGCTTATGGAGCAGTTCTTC. Residues: CASSLDLAGGLMEQFF.